The next 27 T cell receptor beta chains were all read from a single sample in a study of T cell repertoires in cytomegalovirus infection. The antigens of these receptors remain unknown. TCRdb ran MiXCR on the reads and lists one entry per CDR3 protein. Altogether around 300,000 distinct CDR3 sequences are present, roughly 21% being singletons, with the ten largest covering approximately 19%. The sequenced sample was cultured PBMCs, obtained from culture after CMV antigen stimulation. These receptors were obtained from a human donor in good health (CMV status not recorded). Some clones in this sample may be carry-over from other donors' samples.

The CDR3 DNA follows: TGTGCCAGCAGCTTAGATCACACAGCAAAAGAGACCCAGTACTTC. Amino acid sequence: CASSLDHTAKETQYF. This chain links TRBV11-2 with TRBJ2-5; D remains ambiguous. Trimming pared 0 bases from V and 3 bases from J, leaving 11 bases between. Germline V CDR1 and CDR2: SGHAT, FQNNGV. The CDR3 has 15 amino acids.

The J gene is TRBJ1-5, the V gene TRBV7-9, with unresolved D. The CDR3 totals 14 residues. Germline V lookup: CDR1 SEHNR, CDR2 FQNEAQ (reference sequence). The V gene lost 5 bases and the J gene lost 5 bases, with 13 bases spanning the gap. The CDR3 DNA is TGTGCCAGCAGCGTTGGACTAACAGATCAGCCCCAGCATTTT. Translating gives CASSVGLTDQPQHF.

The chain uses TRBV10-3 and TRBJ1-1; the D gene is possibly TRBD1 (5 bases). V was clipped by 0 bases and J by 4 bases, with 12 bases between them. The CDR3 is made up of 15 amino acids. Per germline, CDR1 ENHRY and CDR2 SYGVKD. For the CDR3, the DNA is TGTGCCATCAGTGAGTCGAACGCCCAGGGCACTGAAGCTTTCTTT. Translated: CAISESNAQGTEAFF.

In this sample, this clonotype turned up many times. CDR3 sequence reads: CASSPLRQGQLSGNTIYF. DNA for the CDR3: TGTGCCAGCTCACCGCTCCGGCAGGGACAGTTATCCGGAAACACCATATATTTT. The chain carries TRBV18 and TRBJ1-3; 7 bases are a match to TRBD1. V trimming: 3 bases; J trimming: 4 bases; junction bases outside the gene matches: 15. The CDR3 loop spans 18 amino acids. Germline V gene data show CDR1 as KGHSH and CDR2 as LQKENI.

In this sample, this clonotype turned up a few times. The rearrangement links TRBV6-5 to TRBJ1-1; D gene unclear. The germline V gene encodes CDR1 MNHEY and CDR2 SVGAGI. This CDR3 has 16 residues. V was clipped by 0 bases and J by 5 bases, with 16 bases between them. The CDR3 loop is CASSYSEVSTETEAFF. The CDR3 DNA reads as TGTGCCAGCAGTTACTCAGAGGTCTCTACTGAGACTGAAGCTTTCTTT.

This chain joins TRBV19 and TRBJ2-1; 8 nucleotides line up with TRBD2. CDR3 length: 16 amino acids. Trimming removed 4 bases from V and 7 bases from J; junction bases left unmatched: 12. Per the germline V gene, CDR1 is LNHDA and CDR2 is SQIVND (reference sequence). DNA of the CDR3: TGTGCCAGTAGTACAATTCGGAGCGGGAGTGGAAATGAGCAGTTCTTC. It encodes CASSTIRSGSGNEQFF.

The genes are TRBV12-3 or TRBV12-4 and TRBJ2-3; 8 nucleotides match TRBD2. This CDR3 spans 14 amino acids. The V gene end was trimmed by 5 bases and the J gene end by 1 base; junction bases not matched to a gene: 2. CDR3 loop: CASSQTSGTDTQYF. The CDR3 nucleotides are TGTGCCAGCAGTCAGACTAGCGGCACAGATACGCAGTATTTT.

The rearrangement uses TRBV6-2 or TRBV6-3 and TRBJ2-7; TRBD1 agrees at 10 bases. Germline CDR1 MNHEY, CDR2 SVGEGT. The V and J ends lost 0 bases and 1 base, in that order; junction bases with no gene match: 3. This CDR3 has 16 residues. CDR3 sequence (DNA): TGTGCCAGCAGTTACTCAGGGACAGGGGCATCCTACGAGCAGTACTTC. It specifies CASSYSGTGASYEQYF.

This clonotype was seen many times. This chain joins TRBV7-2 and TRBJ2-7; TRBD1 agrees at 10 bases. With V trimmed by 2 bases and J by 4 bases, 2 bases remained unmatched. CDR3 length: 14 amino acids. Germline lookup yields CDR1 SGHTA and CDR2 FQGNSA. CDR3 sequence: CASSLWTGGYEQYF. CDR3 sequence (DNA): TGTGCCAGCAGCTTATGGACAGGGGGTTACGAGCAGTACTTC.

This clonotype was picked up many times. J is TRBJ2-2 and V is TRBV6-2 or TRBV6-3; the match to TRBD1 covers 9 bases. V trimming: 8 bases; J trimming: 5 bases; junction bases outside the gene matches: 3. The CDR3 runs 13 residues. The germline V gene encodes CDR1 MNHEY and CDR2 SVGEGT. The CDR3 sequence: CASGQGMTGELFF. Here the CDR3 DNA reads TGTGCCAGCGGACAGGGGATGACCGGGGAGCTGTTTTTT.

The V gene is TRBV7-2, the J gene TRBJ2-1; D possibly corresponds to TRBD1 (5 bases). CDR1 is SGHTA, CDR2 FQGNSA, per germline. V lost 1 base to trimming and J lost 8 bases, with 12 bases between them. CDR3 length equals 14 residues. This chain's CDR3 is CASSLVWQGHEQFF. Written as DNA, the CDR3 is TGTGCCAGCAGCTTAGTTTGGCAGGGCCATGAGCAGTTCTTC.

Only a few counts were recorded for this clonotype. The chain couples TRBV11-3 to TRBJ2-2, with 8 bases identical to TRBD2. The CDR3 has 15 residues. Germline trimming cut 3 bases from V and 4 bases from J; bases unmatched to any gene: 4. CDR1 is SGHNT, CDR2 YENEEA, per germline. The CDR3 sequence: CASSLDGRGTGELFF. The CDR3 bases are TGTGCCAGCAGCTTGGACGGGAGGGGCACCGGGGAGCTGTTTTTT.

The chain recombines TRBV4-1 with TRBJ2-7; D tentatively reads TRBD1 or TRBD2 (5 bases each). The CDR3 extends over 16 amino acids. The V gene's germline CDR1 is MGHRA and CDR2 YSYEKL. V lost 3 bases to trimming and J lost 0 bases, with 15 bases between them. The CDR3 loop is CASSQAGTPYSYEQYF. The CDR3 nucleotides read TGCGCCAGCAGCCAGGCCGGGACCCCGTACTCCTACGAGCAGTACTTC.

This rearrangement joins TRBV27 to TRBJ2-3; D is unresolved. The ends were cut back, 8 bases at V and 2 bases at J, with 17 bases in the middle. The length of the CDR3 is 15 residues. From germline, CDR1 is MNHEY and CDR2 SMNVEV (reference sequence). The CDR3: CASRRLLGYTDTQYF. The CDR3 DNA follows: TGTGCCAGCCGGCGCCTGTTAGGGTACACAGATACGCAGTATTTT.

The J gene is TRBJ1-1, the V gene TRBV7-9, with D possibly being TRBD1 (5 bases). Trimming cost V 5 bases and J 1 base, with 11 bases left between them. The V gene's germline CDR1 is SEHNR and CDR2 FQNEAQ (reference sequence). The CDR3 length is 14 residues. The CDR3, as DNA: TGTGCCAGCAGCGCAGGACACGAGAACACTGAAGCTTTCTTT. Residues: CASSAGHENTEAFF. The variable domain in full, completed from reference TRBV7-9 and TRBJ1-1, reads DTGVSQNPRHKITKRGQNVTFRCDPISEHNRLYWYRQTLGQGPEFLTYFQNEAQLEKSRLLSDRFSAERPKGSFSTLEIQRTEQGDSAMYLCASSAGHENTEAFFGQGTRLTVV.

The sample holds a few counts of this clonotype. This rearrangement joins TRBV28 to TRBJ1-3; D is undetermined. The CDR3 has 10 amino acids. V lost 8 bases and J lost 7, with 6 bases in between. The germline CDR1 and CDR2 sequences are MDHEN and SYDVKM. CDR3 in DNA: TGTGCCAGCCGTAGCAACACCATATATTTT. Translation: CASRSNTIYF.

This clonotype has a handful of counts. In DNA, the CDR3 is TGTGCCAGCAGTTTTCGGGCTAGCGGGAGTAATGAGCAGTTCTTC. It yields the protein CASSFRASGSNEQFF. The chain combines TRBV6-2 or TRBV6-3 with TRBJ2-1, with 10 bases fitting TRBD2. CDR3 length: 15 amino acids. V shed 4 bases and J 7 bases; nucleotides not matched to a gene: 7. Germline lookup yields CDR1 MNHEY and CDR2 SVGEGT.

V and J are TRBV12-3 or TRBV12-4 and TRBJ1-3, with a tentative D call TRBD1 (5 bases). The V and J ends lost 6 bases and 7 bases respectively, with 13 bases between them. The CDR3 is 13 residues long. The CDR3, as DNA: TGTGCCAGCAGCCTGACAGTTTTTAACACCATATATTTT. It encodes CASSLTVFNTIYF.

V and J are TRBV19 and TRBJ2-3, with D uncertain. Germline CDR1 is LNHDA and CDR2 is SQIVND (reference sequence). The CDR3 runs to 15 residues. Trimming stripped 3 bases from V and 1 base from J, with 11 bases between. DNA for the CDR3: TGTGCCAGTAGTATGGGGATAACCCGCACAGATACGCAGTATTTT. It encodes CASSMGITRTDTQYF.

A few counts support this clonotype. V gene TRBV7-8 combines with J gene TRBJ2-2; 15 nucleotides align to TRBD2. The V segment lost 2 bases and the J segment 1 base; nucleotides outside the gene matches: 20. Germline V gives CDR1 SGHVS, CDR2 FQNEAQ. The CDR3 contains 24 residues. The CDR3 nucleotides read TGTGCCAGCAGCTTACGAATGGGACTAGCGGGAGGTATCGGTATGTTGGAGAACACCGGGGAGCTGTTTTTT. This sequence encodes CASSLRMGLAGGIGMLENTGELFF.

This clonotype was recorded at least ten times. The chain uses TRBV7-2 and TRBJ1-6; D unclear. From germline, CDR1 is SGHTA and CDR2 FQGNSA. The CDR3 runs 13 residues. V was clipped by 0 bases and J by 11 bases, with 8 bases between them. This CDR3 reads CASSLAGNPPLHF. The CDR3 DNA reads TGTGCCAGCAGCTTAGCTGGCAATCCACCCCTCCACTTT.

The rearrangement links TRBV11-3 to TRBJ2-4; TRBD1 matches at 8 bases. Germline CDR1 SGHNT, CDR2 YENEEA. CDR3 length equals 14 residues. The J segment lost 7 bases and the V segment lost 5 bases, leaving 7 bases of the junction unmatched. The CDR3 is CASSPGTGLNIQYF. The CDR3 DNA sequence: TGTGCCAGCAGCCCAGGGACAGGCCTGAACATTCAGTACTTC. The full variable domain, in which reference TRBV11-3 and TRBJ2-4 provide the parts outside the CDR3, is EAGVVQSPRYKIIEKKQPVAFWCNPISGHNTLYWYLQNLGQGPELLIRYENEEAVDDSQLPKDRFSAERLKGVDSTLKIQPAELGDSAVYLCASSPGTGLNIQYFGAGTRLSVL.

V usage is TRBV12-3 or TRBV12-4 and J usage is TRBJ2-1; D perhaps matches TRBD2 (5 bases). The CDR3 consists of 14 residues. The V gene lost 5 bases and the J gene lost 8 bases, with 16 bases spanning the gap. CDR3 sequence reads: CASSPRVTDHEQFF. In DNA, the CDR3 is TGTGCCAGCAGTCCGCGGGTAACAGATCATGAGCAGTTCTTC.

This clonotype appeared many times. V gene TRBV7-2 combines with J gene TRBJ2-2; tentatively, D is TRBD2 (6 bases). Germline CDR1 SGHTA, CDR2 FQGNSA. The CDR3 totals 13 residues. V lost 4 bases, J lost 8 bases, and 11 bases lay in between. The CDR3 DNA follows: TGTGCCAGCAGCTCCTCGGGGGATGGGGAGCTGTTTTTT. The encoded protein is CASSSSGDGELFF.

This clonotype was seen only a few times. V and J are TRBV12-3 or TRBV12-4 and TRBJ2-3; D possibly corresponds to TRBD2 (5 bases). This CDR3 spans 14 amino acids. The germline V and J ends were trimmed by 3 bases and 6 bases, with 13 bases remaining between them. CDR3: CASSLGVTLDTQYF. The CDR3 nucleotides read TGTGCCAGCAGTTTGGGAGTTACGCTGGATACGCAGTATTTT.

This clonotype was observed a few times. V gene TRBV20-1 combines with J gene TRBJ2-3; 9 bases align to TRBD2. This CDR3 has 14 residues. With V trimmed by 5 bases and J by 4 bases, 7 bases remained unmatched. Germline CDR1 reads DFQATT; CDR2 reads SNEGSKA (reference sequence). The CDR3 DNA reads TGCAGTGCTGTTAGCGGGAGTATCGCAGATACGCAGTATTTT. Translated: CSAVSGSIADTQYF.

V is TRBV5-4 and J is TRBJ2-7; the match to TRBD2 covers 14 bases. The CDR3 is 17 amino acids. V was pared by 4 bases and J by 2 bases, with 8 bases of the junction left unmatched. From germline, CDR1 is SGHNT and CDR2 YYREEE (reference sequence). The CDR3 sequence: CASSPTSGRAAPYEQYF. The CDR3 coding sequence is TGTGCCAGCAGCCCGACTAGCGGGAGGGCAGCTCCCTACGAGCAGTACTTC.